Shown below are 8 T cell receptor beta chains from a single sample sequenced in a study of T cell clones after liver transplantation (dated by TCRdb to 2018 to 2020). Preparation of the library involved the immunoSEQ multiplex PCR assay. TCRdb obtained this table from immuneACCESS and retained in-frame rearrangements with V and J assigned. These tables miss some clones; where compared with another copy, unresolved V genes account for less than half of the shortfall, and the remainder is unexplained. The sample includes approximately 71,000 clones, with nearly 95% observed a single time. 0.95% to 1% of the sample is held by the ten biggest clonotypes. Material: CD4+ T cells from blood, obtained roughly 25 months after liver transplant. The receptor source for this set is a human patient who received a liver transplant. After a transplant, not all T cells may be the patient's own; some may come from the graft donor.

This chain's CDR3 is CASSQTGTSGAGGTDTQYF. The CDR3, as DNA: TGTGCCAGCAGCCAAACCGGGACTAGCGGAGCAGGTGGCACAGATACGCAGTATTTT. The V call is TRBV4-2, the J call TRBJ2-3; 11 nucleotides align to TRBD2. Germline assignment: CDR1 LGHNA and CDR2 YNFKEQ. The CDR3 length is 19 residues. Trimming took 2 bases from V and 1 from J; bases not matched to a gene: 11.

The chain is built from TRBV9 and TRBJ2-3; D is possibly TRBD2 (5 bases). V was shortened by 4 bases and J by 7 bases, with 16 bases between the two germline ends. Germline CDR1 SGDLS, CDR2 YYNGEE. This CDR3 has 14 residues. The CDR3 DNA reads as TGTGCCAGCAGCAATACACGGGGTAGGAATACGCAGTATTTT. This sequence encodes CASSNTRGRNTQYF. The full variable domain, its missing parts supplied by reference TRBV9 and TRBJ2-3, is DSGVTQTPKHLITATGQRVTLRCSPRSGDLSVYWYQQSLDQGLQFLIQYYNGEERAKGNILERFSAQQFPDLHSELNLSSLELGDSALYFCASSNTRGRNTQYFGPGTRLTVL.

The rearrangement uses TRBV29-1 and TRBJ2-1; no clear D. Deletions cut 1 base from V and 6 bases from J, with 7 bases between. CDR3 length: 12 amino acids. CDR1 is SQVTM and CDR2 is ANQGSEA in the germline V gene. DNA for the CDR3: TGCAGCGTTGAAGGCGTTAGCAATGAGCAGTTCTTC. This codes for CSVEGVSNEQFF.

The V gene is TRBV27, the J gene TRBJ2-5, with no clear D. The CDR3 has 14 residues. Looked up from germline, CDR1 is MNHEY and CDR2 is SMNVEV (reference sequence). V dropped 0 bases and J dropped 5 bases, with 10 bases sitting between them. Written as DNA, the CDR3 is TGTGCCAGCAGTTTATCTAAGTGGTGGGAGACCCAGTACTTC. It yields the protein CASSLSKWWETQYF.

V gene TRBV14 combines with J gene TRBJ2-1; D is uncertain. CDR1 and CDR2 from the germline V gene are SGHDN and FVKESK. CDR3 length equals 14 residues. Trimming took off 2 bases at V and 4 bases at J, with 9 bases between the two ends. The CDR3 sequence is CASSQRLVYNEQFF. The CDR3 coding sequence is TGTGCCAGCAGCCAAAGGCTAGTGTACAATGAGCAGTTCTTC.

The chain has TRBV21-1 and TRBJ2-3; the table's D call, TRBD2, has no DNA check behind it. TRBV21-1 is a documented pseudogene. The CDR3 is 16 residues long. In DNA form, the CDR3 reads TGTGCCAGCAGGGTAGCGGGAAGAGAGTCGACAGATACGCAGTATTTT. Amino acid sequence: CASRVAGRESTDTQYF.

V usage is TRBV10-3 and J usage is TRBJ2-2; 7 bases match TRBD2. Germline assignment: CDR1 ENHRY and CDR2 SYGVKD. The CDR3 loop spans 15 amino acids. V shed 2 bases, J shed 5 bases, and the junction held 5 bases outside the gene matches. The CDR3 coding sequence is TGTGCCATCAGTGAGGGAATCGGGGGGACCGGGGAGCTGTTTTTT. Protein product: CAISEGIGGTGELFF.

V is TRBV7-2 and J is TRBJ1-5; tentative D call: TRBD1 (6 bases). The V end lost 2 bases, the J end lost 3 bases, and 11 bases lay between the germline ends. This CDR3 region has 15 residues. CDR1 and CDR2 from the germline V gene are SGHTA and FQGNSA. CDR3 in DNA: TGTGCCAGCAGCTTATTCAGGGGCGTCAATCAGCCCCAGCATTTT. Translated, it gives CASSLFRGVNQPQHF.